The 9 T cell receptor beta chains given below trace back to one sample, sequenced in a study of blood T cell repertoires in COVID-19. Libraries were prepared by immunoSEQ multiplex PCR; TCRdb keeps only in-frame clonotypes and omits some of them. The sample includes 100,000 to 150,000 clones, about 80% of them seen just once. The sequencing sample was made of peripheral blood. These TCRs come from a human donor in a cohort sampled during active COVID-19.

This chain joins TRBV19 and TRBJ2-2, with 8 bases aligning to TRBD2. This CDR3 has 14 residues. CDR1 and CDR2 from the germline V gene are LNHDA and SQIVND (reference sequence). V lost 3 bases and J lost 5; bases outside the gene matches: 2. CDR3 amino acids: CASSISGSTGELFF. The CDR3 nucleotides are TGTGCCAGTAGTATCAGCGGGAGTACCGGGGAGCTGTTTTTT.

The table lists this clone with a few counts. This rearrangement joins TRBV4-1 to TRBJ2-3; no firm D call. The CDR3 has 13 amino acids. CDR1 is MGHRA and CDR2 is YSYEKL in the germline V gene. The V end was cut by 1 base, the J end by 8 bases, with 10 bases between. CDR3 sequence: CASSQGSFGTQYF. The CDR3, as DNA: TGCGCCAGCAGCCAAGGATCTTTCGGTACGCAGTATTTT.

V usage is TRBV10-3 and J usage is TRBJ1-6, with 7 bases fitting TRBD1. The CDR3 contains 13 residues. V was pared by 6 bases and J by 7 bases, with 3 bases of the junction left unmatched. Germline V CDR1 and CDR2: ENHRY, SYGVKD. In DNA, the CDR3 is TGTGCCATCAGGGGGGACAGAAATTCACCCCTCCACTTT. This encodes CAIRGDRNSPLHF.

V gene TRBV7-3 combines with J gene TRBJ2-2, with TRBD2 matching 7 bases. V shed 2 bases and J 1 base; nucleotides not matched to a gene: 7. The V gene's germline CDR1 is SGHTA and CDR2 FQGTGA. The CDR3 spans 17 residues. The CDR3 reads CASSLFKGRGNTGELFF. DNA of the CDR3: TGTGCCAGCAGCTTATTTAAGGGGAGGGGGAACACCGGGGAGCTGTTTTTT.

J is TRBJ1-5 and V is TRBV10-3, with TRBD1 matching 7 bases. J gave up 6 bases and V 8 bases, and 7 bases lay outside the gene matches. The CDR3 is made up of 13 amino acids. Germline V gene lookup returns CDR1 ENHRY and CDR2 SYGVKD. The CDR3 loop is CAIGQGVVQPQHF. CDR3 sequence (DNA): TGTGCCATCGGTCAGGGGGTAGTTCAGCCCCAGCATTTT.

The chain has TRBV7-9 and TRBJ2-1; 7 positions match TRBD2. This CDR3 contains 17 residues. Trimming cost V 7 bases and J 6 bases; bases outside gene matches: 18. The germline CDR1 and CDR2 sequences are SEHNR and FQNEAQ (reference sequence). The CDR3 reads CASKLYVGGGSSNEQFF. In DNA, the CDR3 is TGTGCCAGCAAACTTTACGTTGGGGGGGGAAGTTCCAATGAGCAGTTCTTC.

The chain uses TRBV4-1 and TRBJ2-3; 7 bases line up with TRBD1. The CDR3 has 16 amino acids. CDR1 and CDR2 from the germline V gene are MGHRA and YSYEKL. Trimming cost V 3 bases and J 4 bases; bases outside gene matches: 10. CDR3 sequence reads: CASSQRTGRGPDTQYF. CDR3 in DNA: TGCGCCAGCAGCCAGAGGACAGGTAGAGGGCCAGATACGCAGTATTTT.

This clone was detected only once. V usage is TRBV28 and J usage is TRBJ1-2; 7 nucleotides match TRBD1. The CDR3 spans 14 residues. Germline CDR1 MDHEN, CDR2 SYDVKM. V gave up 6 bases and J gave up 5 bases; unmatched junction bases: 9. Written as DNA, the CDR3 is TGTGCCAGCAGCGGGACAGAAGGCTCTTATGGCTACACCTTC. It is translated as CASSGTEGSYGYTF.

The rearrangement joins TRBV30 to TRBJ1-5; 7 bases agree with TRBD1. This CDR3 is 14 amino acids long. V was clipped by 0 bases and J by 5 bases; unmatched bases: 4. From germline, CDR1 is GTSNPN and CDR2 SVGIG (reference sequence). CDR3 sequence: CAWSVLTGDQPQHF. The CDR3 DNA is TGTGCCTGGAGTGTACTAACAGGGGATCAGCCCCAGCATTTT.